This T cell receptor beta chain was recovered during a study of blood T cell repertoires in COVID-19. Some clones are missing from TCRdb's copy, which holds only in-frame ones; the method was immunoSEQ multiplex PCR. The sample has 55,000 to 80,000 clones; around four fifths are singletons. The ends were cut back, 6 bases at V and 10 bases at J, with 10 bases in the middle. The CDR3 spans 10 residues. Looked up from germline, CDR1 is DFQATT and CDR2 is SNEGSKA (reference sequence). This clonotype was sampled from a human donor in a cohort sampled during active COVID-19. The sample consisted of peripheral blood. V and J are TRBV20-1 and TRBJ2-1, with D uncertain. The CDR3 here is CSAPRGEQFF. CDR3 nucleotide sequence: TGCAGTGCCCCCCGAGGAGAGCAGTTCTTC.